The clone carrying this T cell receptor beta chain was seen more than once but under ten times. This record belongs to a study of graft-versus-host responses after intestinal transplantation. Study in general: Induction with anti-thymocyte globulin, then tacrolimus and steroids for roughly 3 years, was given to all recipients. Findings and caveats of the study: GvH clones were found in recipient marrow; some appeared first in ileum or blood.

Clones were read by immunoSEQ multiplex PCR, and TCRdb kept only the in-frame ones, dropping some. The profile shows about 15,000 clones, roughly a third of them singletons. The germline V gene encodes CDR1 MNHEY and CDR2 SVGAGI. The CDR3 has 15 amino acids. Trimming cost V 3 bases and J 5 bases; bases outside gene matches: 8. Responders that carried the CFSE label, 200,000 of them, were plated with 200,000 irradiated, violet-dye-labeled stimulator cells. Responder cells that were proliferating and CFSE-low, both CD3+CD4+ and CD3+CD8+, were sorted after the reaction. This clonotype was sampled from a human patient who received an intestinal transplant. The rearrangement links TRBV6-5 to TRBJ1-2, with 8 bases that match TRBD1. This specimen consisted of alloreactive CD8+ T cells from a mixed lymphocyte reaction culture, obtained before intestinal transplant. As to subset: CFSE-low proliferating T cells sorted from roughly 6-day pre-transplant mixed lymphocyte reaction (GvH or HvG direction). The CDR3 region is CASSYFQGASYGYTF. CDR3 nucleotide sequence: TGTGCCAGCAGTTATTTCCAGGGGGCGTCTTATGGCTACACCTTC.